The source of this TCR beta chain is a study of post-analysis software for immune sequencing data (dated by TCRdb to the mid-2010s). The study in broad terms: Relapsing-remitting, secondary progressive and progressive-relapsing multiple sclerosis were recorded as disease courses, and subtype annotation was lacking for some patients. The multiple sclerosis patient repertoires were compared with about a dozen previously published healthy control repertoires from donors aged 6 to 25 years. A subset of samples was prepared in parallel using single-end sample barcoding, then pooled and co-amplified after Illumina adapter ligation.

To prepare the library, PCR was applied. The sequencer listed for this sample is Illumina HiSeq 2500. To reduce PCR and sequencing biases, unique molecular identifiers were built into the TCR beta cDNA libraries. Approximately 500,000 cDNA molecules were obtained per 1 to 10 million input T cells, so each molecule approximated one T cell. The patient libraries were prepared and sequenced with the same protocol used for the earlier healthy control dataset. Samples belonging to the same batch were prepared together, multiplexed and sequenced on a shared HiSeq lane. In the authors' own workflow: Raw barcoded reads were processed with MIGEC, discarding single-read molecular identifier groups before consensus assembly and CDR3 extraction. Clonotype tables were post-analysed with VDJtools, and diversity was normalized by down-sampling all datasets to the smallest sample size. In repertoire overlap clustering, CDR3 amino acid sequences, but not nucleotide sequences, were matched to correct batch-related cross-sample contamination. TCRdb passed the public sequencing reads through fastp at Q25 and MiXCR, retaining productive beta sequences. A single entry per CDR3 protein holds the most common genes and DNA from its merged rows. The V and J calls and clone size are TCRdb's, not the authors'. This sample comprises about 500,000 distinct CDR3 sequences, less than 45% of them detected only once. Together, the top ten hold around 10% of the sample.

To demonstrate the VDJtools post-analysis software, the study profiled TCR beta repertoires from the peripheral blood of around 13 young patients with multiple sclerosis. The multiple sclerosis patients were children and adolescents between roughly 6 and 16 years of age. What the work shows at the level of the full study, not this receptor alone: The control group was slightly older than the multiple sclerosis patient group. Strong co-clustering of samples prepared in the same batch was shown by direct clustering with F measure, prompting a batch-effect correction. Normalized Chao1 diversity was significantly lower in multiple sclerosis patients than controls, suggesting substantial peripheral T-cell clonal expansion.

Remarks on this clonotype: Its recognized antigen is unknown. The record has no base qualities; no much larger clone is one base away.

This sequence was found in a girl aged 5 to 17 with multiple sclerosis. The sequenced sample consisted of blood.

For the CDR3, the sequence is CASSTGASGSRHEQFF. The nucleotides read TGTGCCAGCAGTACCGGGGCTAGCGGGAGTCGGCATGAGCAGTTCTTC. The V and J segments used are TRBV6-2 or TRBV6-3 and TRBJ2-1; the central 10 bases match TRBD2. CDR1 MNHEY and CDR2 SVGEGT are derived from the germline V gene. The CDR3 has 16 amino acids, counting the end cysteine and phenylalanine. Just CDR3 DNA is preserved here, 48 bases in frame from base 1. Compared with germline, V lacks 5 bases and J lacks 8 bases; bases without a gene match: 12.